Listed below are T cell receptor beta chains from one sample, sequenced in a study of blood T cell repertoires in COVID-19. The assay was immunoSEQ multiplex PCR, and TCRdb's table has in-frame clones only and misses some. The sample yields around 250,000 clones, 89% seen once. Sequencing was performed on peripheral blood. These receptors all come from a woman in her forties who had recovered from COVID-19. Each CDR3 is given without its conserved first and last residue.

CDR3	V	J
ASNLAGATPDTQY	TRBV11-2	TRBJ2-3
ASSYIGTGNSYEQY	TRBV3-1/TRBV3-2	TRBJ2-7
ASSQDSGSLGSPLH	TRBV3-1/TRBV3-2	TRBJ1-6
ASSIGSQTEKLF	TRBV5-1	TRBJ1-4
ASSLGLAGVDTQY	TRBV7-2	TRBJ2-3
ASSKSGRFYNEQF	TRBV5-6	TRBJ2-1
ASSPNLRGGNYGYT	TRBV18	TRBJ1-2
ASSPTLDTEAF	TRBV19	TRBJ1-1
ASSLGDTGELF	TRBV5-6	TRBJ2-2
ASSQRSGTSPYNEQF	TRBV3-1/TRBV3-2	TRBJ2-1
AWSVRLLAGAYNEQF	TRBV30	TRBJ2-1
ASSRETGSRAPEF	TRBV5-1	TRBJ2-1
ASSFPRREGGGNEQY	TRBV7-3	TRBJ2-7
ASSSSGGAGEQY	TRBV5-4	TRBJ2-7
ASSADYRGSYEQY	TRBV9	TRBJ2-7
ASSEAETQY	TRBV19	TRBJ2-5
ASSPLSRGLGELF	TRBV18	TRBJ2-2
ASSLERESYEQY	TRBV7-3	TRBJ2-7
ASSQTTGGYT	TRBV14	TRBJ1-2
ASTSTADPYEQY	TRBV28	TRBJ2-7
ASSLLTGLRWNTEAF	TRBV11-3	TRBJ1-1
ASSIEGVNTEAF	TRBV19	TRBJ1-1
ASSLEAGGNTDTQY	TRBV5-1	TRBJ2-3
AWGTGALFPQH	TRBV30	TRBJ1-5
ASSVTSGGEEQY	TRBV9	TRBJ2-7
ASSHWGGGETQY	TRBV27	TRBJ2-5
ASGREATEAF	TRBV6-6	TRBJ1-1
ASSAVQANTEAF	TRBV9	TRBJ1-1
ASSNGYGGNTDTQY	TRBV21-1	TRBJ2-3